The next 2 T cell receptor beta chains were all read from a single sample in a study of vaccination and CD4 T cells after COVID-19. With the Oncomine TCR Beta short-read assay, DNA from cultured CD4+ T cells was sequenced. One entry per CDR3 protein results from TCRdb running MiXCR on the PCR reads. The sample contains about 7,000 distinct CDR3 sequences, under 45% of which appear only once. This sample's treatment: roughly ten-day PBMC culture with coronavirus spike peptide pools or control peptides (ViraFEST assay). Prior to the COVID-19 pandemic (2011-2018), the unexposed donor's CD4+ T cells were collected. Their antigen targets remain unknown. The material sequenced was CD4+ T cells from blood, cultured in vitro. These receptors were taken from a human donor in good health.

This chain joins TRBV7-2 and TRBJ1-1; no clear D gene. Germline values: CDR1 SGHTA, CDR2 FQGNSA. The CDR3 loop spans 13 amino acids. V lost 6 bases and J 0 bases, leaving 8 bases between the germline ends. CDR3 loop: CASREDMNTEAFF. CDR3 sequence (DNA): TGTGCCAGCAGGGAAGATATGAACACTGAAGCTTTCTTT.

The J gene is TRBJ2-7, the V gene TRBV7-9; D is tentatively TRBD1 or TRBD2 (7 bases each). This CDR3 comprises 16 residues. V was pared by 2 bases and J by 1 base, with 15 bases between. Germline CDR1 is SEHNR and CDR2 is FQNEAQ (reference sequence). CDR3 bases: TGTGCCAGCAGCTTAAGCGGGACAGAGGAATCCTACGAGCAGTACTTC. Its translation: CASSLSGTEESYEQYF.